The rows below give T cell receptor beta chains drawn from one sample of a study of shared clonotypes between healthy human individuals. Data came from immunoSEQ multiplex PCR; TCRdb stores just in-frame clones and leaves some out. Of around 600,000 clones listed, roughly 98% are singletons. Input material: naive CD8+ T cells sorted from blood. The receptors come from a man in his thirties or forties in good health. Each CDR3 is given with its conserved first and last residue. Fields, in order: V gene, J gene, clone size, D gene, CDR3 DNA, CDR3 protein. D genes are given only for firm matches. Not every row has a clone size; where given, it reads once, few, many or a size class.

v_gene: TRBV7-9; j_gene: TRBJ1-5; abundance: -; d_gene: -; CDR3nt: TGTGCCAGCAGCACCGGTGCCTTGCCCCAGCATTTT; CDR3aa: CASSTGALPQHF
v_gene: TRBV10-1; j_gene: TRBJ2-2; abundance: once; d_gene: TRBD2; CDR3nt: TGCGCCAGCAGTGAGTCGCTAGAAGCGGGGGACACCGGGGAGCTGTTTTTT; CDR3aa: CASSESLEAGDTGELFF
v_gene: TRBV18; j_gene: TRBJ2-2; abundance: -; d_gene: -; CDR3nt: TGTGCCAGCTTCACCACCGATATAAAGGGGGACCTCACCGGGGAGCTGTTTTTT; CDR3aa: CASFTTDIKGDLTGELFF
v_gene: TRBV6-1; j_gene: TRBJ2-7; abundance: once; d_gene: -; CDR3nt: TGTGCCAGCAGTCCCCACGAGGGCCTCGAGCAGTACTTC; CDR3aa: CASSPHEGLEQYF
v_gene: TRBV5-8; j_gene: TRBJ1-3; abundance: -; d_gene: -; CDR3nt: TGTGCCAGCAGCAAACTATACTCTGGAAACACCATATATTTT; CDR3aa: CASSKLYSGNTIYF
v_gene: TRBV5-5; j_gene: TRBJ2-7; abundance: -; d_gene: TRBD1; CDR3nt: TGTGCCAGCAGCACAGGGGACTCCTACGAGCAGTACTTC; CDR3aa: CASSTGDSYEQYF
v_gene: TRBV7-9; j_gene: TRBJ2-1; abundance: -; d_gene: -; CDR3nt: TGTGCCAGCAGCTTAGTACCCAGGGGCTCCTACAATGAGCAGTTCTTC; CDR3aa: CASSLVPRGSYNEQFF
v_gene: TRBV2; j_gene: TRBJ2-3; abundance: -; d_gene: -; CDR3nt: TGTGCCAGCAGTGAAGCATGGGAGGAGAACACAGATACGCAGTATTTT; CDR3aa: CASSEAWEENTDTQYF
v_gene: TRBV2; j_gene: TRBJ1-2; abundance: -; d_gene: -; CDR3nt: TGTGCCAGCAGTGATATTCGCCGGGCTAACTATGGCTACACCTTC; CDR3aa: CASSDIRRANYGYTF
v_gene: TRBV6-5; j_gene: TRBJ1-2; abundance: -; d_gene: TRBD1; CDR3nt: TGTGCCAGCAGTTACTCCACAGGGGTCGATGGCTACACCTTC; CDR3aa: CASSYSTGVDGYTF
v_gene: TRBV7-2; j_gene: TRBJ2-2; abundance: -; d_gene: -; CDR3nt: TGTGCCAGCAGCTTAGCGGGAGGGGGAGTGAACACCGGGGAGCTGTTTTTT; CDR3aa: CASSLAGGGVNTGELFF
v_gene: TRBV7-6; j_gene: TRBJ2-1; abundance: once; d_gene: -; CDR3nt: TGTGCCAGCAGCCGAGGTCAGGGGAAGTCCTACAATGAGCAGTTCTTC; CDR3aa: CASSRGQGKSYNEQFF
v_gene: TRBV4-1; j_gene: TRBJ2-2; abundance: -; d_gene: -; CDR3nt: TGCGCCAGCAGCCAAGGGAAGAACACCGGGGAGCTGTTTTTT; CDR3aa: CASSQGKNTGELFF
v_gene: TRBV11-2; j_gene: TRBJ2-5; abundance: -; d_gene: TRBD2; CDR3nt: TGTGCCAGCAGCCAATACGAGGGACTAGCGGGAGAGACCCAGTACTTC; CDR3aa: CASSQYEGLAGETQYF
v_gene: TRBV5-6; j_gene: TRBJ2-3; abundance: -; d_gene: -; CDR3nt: TGTGCCAGCAGCGGTGATGGGGCAGGGGTTCCAGATACGCAGTATTTT; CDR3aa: CASSGDGAGVPDTQYF
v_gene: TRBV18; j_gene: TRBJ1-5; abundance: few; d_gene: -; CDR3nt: TGTGCCAGCTCGTACAAATCGAATCAGCCCCAGCATTTT; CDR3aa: CASSYKSNQPQHF
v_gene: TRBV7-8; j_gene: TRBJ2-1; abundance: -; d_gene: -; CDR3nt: TGTGCCAGCAGTTCACGTAGCGGTTTCTCCTACAATGAGCAGTTCTTC; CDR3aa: CASSSRSGFSYNEQFF
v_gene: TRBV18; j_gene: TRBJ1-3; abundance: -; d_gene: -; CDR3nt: TGTGCCAGCTCACCATGGGAATTGAGAAACACCATATATTTT; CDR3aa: CASSPWELRNTIYF
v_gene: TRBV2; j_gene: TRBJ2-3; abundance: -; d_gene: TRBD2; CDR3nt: TGTGCCAGCAGTGAAGGTGTAGCGGGCCCCACAGATACGCAGTATTTT; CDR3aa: CASSEGVAGPTDTQYF
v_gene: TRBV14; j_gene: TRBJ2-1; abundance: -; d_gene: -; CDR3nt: TGTGCCAGCGGACTGGTTTTCAATGAGCAGTTCTTC; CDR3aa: CASGLVFNEQFF
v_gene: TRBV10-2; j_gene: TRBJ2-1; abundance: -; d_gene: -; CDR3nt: TGCGCCCCTCTGAGGGAGGAGGGTTACAATGAGCAGTTCTTC; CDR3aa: CAPLREEGYNEQFF
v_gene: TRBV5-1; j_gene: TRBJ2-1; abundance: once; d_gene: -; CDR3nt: TGCGCCAGCAGCTTGGACGGGATGTGGCAGTTCTTC; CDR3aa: CASSLDGMWQFF
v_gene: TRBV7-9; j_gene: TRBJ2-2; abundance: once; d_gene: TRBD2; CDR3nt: TGTGCCAGCATCAGCGGGGGGAACACCGGGGAGCTGTTTTTT; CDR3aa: CASISGGNTGELFF
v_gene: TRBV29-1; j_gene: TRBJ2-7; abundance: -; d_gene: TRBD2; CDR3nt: TGCAGCGTTGAAGATAGGACTAGCGGACACTACGAGCAGTACTTC; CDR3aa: CSVEDRTSGHYEQYF
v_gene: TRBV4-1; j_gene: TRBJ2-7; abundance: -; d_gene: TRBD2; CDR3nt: TGCGCCAGCAGCCCATCCGAGGCGGGGGACTACGAGCAGTACTTC; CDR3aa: CASSPSEAGDYEQYF
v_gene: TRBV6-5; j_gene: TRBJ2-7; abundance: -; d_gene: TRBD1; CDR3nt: TGTGCCAGCAGTTCATTCCGGGACAGAGCCTACGAGCAGTACTTC; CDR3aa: CASSSFRDRAYEQYF
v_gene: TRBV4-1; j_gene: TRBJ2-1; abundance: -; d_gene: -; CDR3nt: TGCGCCAGCAGCCAGATAGGGGATCTACTGTCGGAGCAGTTCTTC; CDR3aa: CASSQIGDLLSEQFF
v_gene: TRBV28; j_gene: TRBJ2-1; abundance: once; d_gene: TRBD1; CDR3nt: TGTGCCAGTAACCGGGACAGCTCCTTCAATGAGCAGTTCTTC; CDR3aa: CASNRDSSFNEQFF
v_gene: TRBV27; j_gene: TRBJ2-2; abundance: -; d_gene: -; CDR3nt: TGTGCCAGCAGTTCAATGGAAAACACCGGGGAGCTGTTTTTT; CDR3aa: CASSSMENTGELFF
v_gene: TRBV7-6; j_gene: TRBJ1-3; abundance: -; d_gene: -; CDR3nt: TGTGCCAGCACCGCGGGGGGTTTTGGTGGAAACACCATATATTTT; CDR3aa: CASTAGGFGGNTIYF
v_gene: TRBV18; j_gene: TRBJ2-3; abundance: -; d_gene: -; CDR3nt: TGTGCCAGCTCACCACAGTGGGGCACAGATACGCAGTATTTT; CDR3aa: CASSPQWGTDTQYF
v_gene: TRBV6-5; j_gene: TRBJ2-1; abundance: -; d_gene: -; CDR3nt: TGTGCCAGCAGTTACAAAGGCAATGAGCAGTTCTTC; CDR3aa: CASSYKGNEQFF
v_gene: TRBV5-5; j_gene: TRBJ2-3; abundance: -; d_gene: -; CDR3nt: TGTGCCAGCAGCCAGGCAGATACGCAGTATTTT; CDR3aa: CASSQADTQYF
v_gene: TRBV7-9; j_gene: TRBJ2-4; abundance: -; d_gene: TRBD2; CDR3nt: TGTGCCAGCAGCTTACCCGCGGGACTAGCGGGAAACATTCAGTACTTC; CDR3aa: CASSLPAGLAGNIQYF
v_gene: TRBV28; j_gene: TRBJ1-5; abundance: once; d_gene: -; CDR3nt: TGTGCCAGCAACCTCGGGGGACATAGCAATCAGCCCCAGCATTTT; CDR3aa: CASNLGGHSNQPQHF
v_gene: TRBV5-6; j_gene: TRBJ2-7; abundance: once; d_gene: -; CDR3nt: TGTGCCAGCAGCTTGCAGCATTTTGGAGCCACAGCCCTTTTC; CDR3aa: CASSLQHFGATALF
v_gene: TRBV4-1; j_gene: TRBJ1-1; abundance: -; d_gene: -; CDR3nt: TGCGCCAGCAGCCCGGGGGGGGGCCCGAACACTGAAGCTTTCTTT; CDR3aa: CASSPGGGPNTEAFF
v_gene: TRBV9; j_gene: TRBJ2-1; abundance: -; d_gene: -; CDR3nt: TGTGCCAGCAGCGTAGGGACTCGCAATGAGCAGTTCTTC; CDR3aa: CASSVGTRNEQFF
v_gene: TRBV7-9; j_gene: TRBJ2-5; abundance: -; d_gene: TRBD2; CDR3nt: TGTGCCAGCAGCCGCGCGGGAGCGCACCAACAAGAGACCCAGTACTTC; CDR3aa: CASSRAGAHQQETQYF
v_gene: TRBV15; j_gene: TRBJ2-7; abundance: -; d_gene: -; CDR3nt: TGTGCCACCAGCAGAGGGACAGCGAGCTCCTACGAGCAGTACTTC; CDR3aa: CATSRGTASSYEQYF
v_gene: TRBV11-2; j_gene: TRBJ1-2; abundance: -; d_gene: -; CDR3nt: TGTGCCAGCAGCTTAGTGGCGGGTACGAACTATGGCTACACCTTC; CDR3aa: CASSLVAGTNYGYTF
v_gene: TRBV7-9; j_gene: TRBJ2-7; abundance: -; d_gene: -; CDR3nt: TGTGCCAGCAGCTTCCCCCCCAGAGACTACGAGCAGTACTTC; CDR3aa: CASSFPPRDYEQYF
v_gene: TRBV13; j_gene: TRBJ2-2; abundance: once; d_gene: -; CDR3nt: TGTGCCAGCAGCCCTAGTCCGGCGAACACCGGGGAGCTGTTTTTT; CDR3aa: CASSPSPANTGELFF